This TCR beta chain is drawn from a study of OX40 agonist ivuxolimab in advanced cancers. Germline values: CDR1 SGDLS, CDR2 YYNGEE. V was clipped by 3 bases and J by 4 bases; unmatched bases: 10. This CDR3 region has 17 residues. Points from the study as a whole: Certain nonresponders additionally had low normalized T-cell clonal expansion.

Sequencing was performed with immunoSEQ multiplex PCR; in TCRdb, only in-frame clones are kept and a portion is missing. The sample includes roughly 70,000 clones, 87% seen only once; the top ten take around 2%. In regard to this clone: Its antigen is unknown.

This TCR came from an adult with an advanced solid tumor such as melanoma, head and neck, liver or kidney cancer. The sample was CD4+ or CD8+ T cells sorted from blood, taken in a trial of the OX40 agonist ivuxolimab. J is TRBJ1-1 and V is TRBV9; the match to TRBD1 covers 12 bases. In DNA, the CDR3 is TGTGCCAGCAGCGGGGGGACAGGGGGCCATAGATTCACTGAAGCTTTCTTT. Translating gives CASSGGTGGHRFTEAFF.